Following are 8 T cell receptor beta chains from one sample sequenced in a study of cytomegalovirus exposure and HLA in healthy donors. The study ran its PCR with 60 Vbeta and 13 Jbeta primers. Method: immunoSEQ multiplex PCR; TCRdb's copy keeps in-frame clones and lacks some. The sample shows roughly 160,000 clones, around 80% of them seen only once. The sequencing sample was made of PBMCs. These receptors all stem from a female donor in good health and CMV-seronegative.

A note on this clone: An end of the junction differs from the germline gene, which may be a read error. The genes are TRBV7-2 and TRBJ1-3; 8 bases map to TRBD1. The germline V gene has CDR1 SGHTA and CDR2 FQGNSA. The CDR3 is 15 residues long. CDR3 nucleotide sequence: TGTGCCAGCAGCTTTACAGGGGGTAACGGAAACGCCATATATTTT. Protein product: CASSFTGGNGNAIYF. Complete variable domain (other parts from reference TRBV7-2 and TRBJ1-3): GAGVSQSPSNKVTEKGKDVELRCDPISGHTALYWYRQSLGQGLEFLIYFQGNSAPDKSGLPSDRFSAERTGGSVSTLTIQRTQQEDSAVYLCASSFTGGNGNAIYFGEGSWLTVV.

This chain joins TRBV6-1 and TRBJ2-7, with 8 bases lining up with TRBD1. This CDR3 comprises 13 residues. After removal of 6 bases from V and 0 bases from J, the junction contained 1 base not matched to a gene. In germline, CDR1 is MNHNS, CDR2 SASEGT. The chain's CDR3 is CASRQGGSYEQYF. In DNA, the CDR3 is TGTGCCAGCAGACAGGGGGGCTCCTACGAGCAGTACTTC.

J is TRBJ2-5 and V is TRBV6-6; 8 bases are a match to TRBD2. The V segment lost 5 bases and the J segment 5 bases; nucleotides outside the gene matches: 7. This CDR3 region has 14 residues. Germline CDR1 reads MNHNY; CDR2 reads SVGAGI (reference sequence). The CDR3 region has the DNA TGTGCCAGCAGTCCGGGGGGGGTCGTTGAGACCCAGTACTTC. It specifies CASSPGGVVETQYF.

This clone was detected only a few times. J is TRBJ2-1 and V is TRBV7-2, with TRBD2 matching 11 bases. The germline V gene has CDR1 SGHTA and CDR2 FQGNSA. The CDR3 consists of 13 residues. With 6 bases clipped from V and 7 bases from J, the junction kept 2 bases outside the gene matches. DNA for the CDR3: TGTGCCAGCAGTCGGACTAGCGGGAATGAGCAGTTCTTC. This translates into CASSRTSGNEQFF.

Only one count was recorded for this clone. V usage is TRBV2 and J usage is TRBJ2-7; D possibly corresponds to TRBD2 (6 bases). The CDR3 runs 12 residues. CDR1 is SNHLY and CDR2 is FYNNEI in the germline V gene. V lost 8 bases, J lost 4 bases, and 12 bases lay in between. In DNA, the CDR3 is TGTGCCAGCGCGGGGCAAGGTTACGAGCAGTACTTC. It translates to CASAGQGYEQYF.

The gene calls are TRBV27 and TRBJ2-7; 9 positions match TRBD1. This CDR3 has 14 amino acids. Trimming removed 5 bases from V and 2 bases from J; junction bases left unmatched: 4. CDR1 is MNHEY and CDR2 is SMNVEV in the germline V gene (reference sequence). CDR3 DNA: TGTGCCAGCAGTCATGGGACAGGGCCCTACGAGCAGTACTTC. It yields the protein CASSHGTGPYEQYF.

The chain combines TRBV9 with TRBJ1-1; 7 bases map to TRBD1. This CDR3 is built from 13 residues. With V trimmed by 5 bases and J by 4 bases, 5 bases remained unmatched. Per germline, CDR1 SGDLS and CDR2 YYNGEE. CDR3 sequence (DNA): TGTGCCAGCAGACGACAGGGCGGCACTGAAGCTTTCTTT. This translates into CASRRQGGTEAFF.

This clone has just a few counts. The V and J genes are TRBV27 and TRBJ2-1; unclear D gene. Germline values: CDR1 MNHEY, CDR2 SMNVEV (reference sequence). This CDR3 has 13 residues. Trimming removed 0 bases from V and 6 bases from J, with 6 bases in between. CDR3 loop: CASSLSATNEQFF. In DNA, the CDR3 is TGTGCCAGCAGTTTATCGGCCACCAATGAGCAGTTCTTC.